This passage covers 14 T cell receptor beta chains from one sample sequenced in a study of cytomegalovirus exposure and HLA in healthy donors. PCR was performed using 60 Vbeta and 13 Jbeta primers. The repertoire was sequenced with immunoSEQ multiplex PCR; TCRdb's copy has only in-frame clones and lacks some. The sample holds approximately 38,000 clones, about 66% seen once. The specimen sequenced was PBMCs. These receptor sequences come from a man between 45 and 60 years old in good health and CMV-seropositive.

The chain employs TRBV4-3 and TRBJ2-1; D is undetermined. Germline loops: CDR1 LGHNA, CDR2 YSLEER. This CDR3 has 15 amino acids. V was trimmed by 0 bases and J by 0 bases, leaving 6 bases between them. The CDR3 nucleotides are TGCGCCAGCAGCCAAGATCTACTCTCCTACAATGAGCAGTTCTTC. It codes for CASSQDLLSYNEQFF.

V usage is TRBV5-4 and J usage is TRBJ2-2; tentatively, D is TRBD2 (7 bases). V was shortened by 4 bases and J by 3 bases, with 13 bases between the two germline ends. CDR1 is SGHNT, CDR2 YYREEE, per germline (reference sequence). This CDR3 comprises 15 residues. The CDR3 spells CASSNGGRYTGELFF. The CDR3 DNA reads as TGTGCCAGCAGCAACGGGGGGCGGTACACCGGGGAGCTGTTTTTT. Full variable domain (outside the CDR3, taken from reference TRBV5-4 and TRBJ2-2): ETGVTQSPTHLIKTRGQQVTLRCSSQSGHNTVSWYQQALGQGPQFIFQYYREEENGRGNFPPRFSGLQFPNYSSELNVNALELDDSALYLCASSNGGRYTGELFFGEGSRLTVL.

V is TRBV10-3 and J is TRBJ1-1; 9 nucleotides align to TRBD1. The germline CDR1 and CDR2 sequences are ENHRY and SYGVKD. Trimming cost V 4 bases and J 5 bases; bases outside gene matches: 8. The CDR3 consists of 15 residues. The CDR3 sequence: CAISAATGGGTEAFF. In DNA form, the CDR3 reads TGTGCCATCAGTGCAGCGACAGGGGGTGGGACTGAAGCTTTCTTT.

J is TRBJ1-6 and V is TRBV27; D not certain. The germline CDR1 and CDR2 sequences are MNHEY and SMNVEV (reference sequence). Between the trimmed V and J ends, which lost 3 bases and 7 bases, there was a span of 4 bases. The CDR3 covers 12 residues. The CDR3 region has the DNA TGTGCCAGCAGTTTTATAAATTCACCCCTCCACTTT. Translating it yields CASSFINSPLHF.

V gene TRBV30 combines with J gene TRBJ1-1; D uncertain. Looked up from germline, CDR1 is GTSNPN and CDR2 is SVGIG (reference sequence). The CDR3 totals 15 residues. The V end was cut by 0 bases, the J end by 1 base, with 12 bases between. The DNA of the CDR3 is TGTGCCTGGAGTGTACTTTTGAGGCAGAACACTGAAGCTTTCTTT. Amino acids: CAWSVLLRQNTEAFF. Using reference TRBV30 and TRBJ1-1 for the parts outside the CDR3, the full variable domain is SQTIHQWPATLVQPVGSPLSLECTVEGTSNPNLYWYRQAAGRGLQLLFYSVGIGQISSEVPQNLSASRPQDRQFILSSKKLLLSDSGFYLCAWSVLLRQNTEAFFGQGTRLTVV.

This sequence joins TRBV7-2 and TRBJ1-2, with D possibly matching TRBD1 (6 bases). V lost 8 bases and J 5 bases, leaving 21 bases between the germline ends. The germline V gene has CDR1 SGHTA and CDR2 FQGNSA. The CDR3 totals 15 residues. The CDR3: CASLTPGGGRYGYTF. The CDR3 DNA reads as TGTGCCAGCCTCACCCCCGGGGGCGGGAGGTATGGCTACACCTTC.

The CDR3 here is CASSLGGGDEQYF. In nucleotides, the CDR3 is TGTGCCAGCAGCTTAGGGGGAGGGGACGAGCAGTACTTC. The V gene is TRBV13, the J gene TRBJ2-7; 7 bases agree with TRBD2. The CDR3 has 13 amino acids. V lost 0 bases and J lost 5; bases outside the gene matches: 1. The germline CDR1 and CDR2 sequences are PRHDT and FYEKMQ (reference sequence).

The gene calls are TRBV15 and TRBJ2-5; D may be TRBD2 (5 bases). This CDR3 is 13 amino acids long. V shed 6 bases and J shed 3 bases, with 11 bases lying between them. The germline gives CDR1 LNHNV, CDR2 YYDKDF (reference sequence). CDR3 protein: CATRPGKKETQYF. The CDR3 DNA sequence: TGTGCCACCAGGCCGGGAAAAAAAGAGACCCAGTACTTC.

This chain joins TRBV18 and TRBJ2-3; 8 bases align to TRBD1. The CDR3 totals 15 residues. The ends lost 2 bases at V and 3 bases at J; junction bases unmatched: 4. Germline CDR1 reads KGHSH; CDR2 reads LQKENI. The CDR3 nucleotides are TGTGCCAGCTCACCAAACAGGGGGAGGACAGATACGCAGTATTTT. Translating it yields CASSPNRGRTDTQYF. Supplemented by reference TRBV18 and TRBJ2-3, the full variable domain reads NAGVMQNPRHLVRRRGQEARLRCSPMKGHSHVYWYRQLPEEGLKFMVYLQKENIIDESGMPKERFSAEFPKEGPSILRIQQVVRGDSAAYFCASSPNRGRTDTQYFGPGTRLTVL.

As concerns this clone: Other nucleotide sequences from this sample produce the same CDR3. J is TRBJ1-1 and V is TRBV19; D is possibly TRBD1 (6 bases). From germline, CDR1 is LNHDA and CDR2 SQIVND (reference sequence). Trimming removed 7 bases at V and 2 bases at J, with 11 bases between. This CDR3 contains 13 residues. The CDR3 is CASKPGDNTEAFF. The DNA for the CDR3 is TGTGCCAGTAAGCCAGGGGATAACACTGAAGCTTTCTTT.

In the case of this clone: Other DNA sequences in this specimen translate into the identical CDR3. This chain's CDR3 is CASSPEGLNTEAFF. DNA for the CDR3: TGTGCCAGCTCACCAGAGGGTTTGAACACTGAAGCTTTCTTT. V and J are TRBV18 and TRBJ1-1, with unresolved D. The germline CDR1 and CDR2 sequences are KGHSH and LQKENI. V was shortened by 2 bases and J by 0 bases, with 7 bases between the two germline ends. The CDR3 extends over 14 amino acids.

V usage is TRBV14 and J usage is TRBJ2-7, with D unresolved. Trimming pared 1 base from V and 0 bases from J, leaving 7 bases between. The CDR3 contains 14 residues. Looked up from germline, CDR1 is SGHDN and CDR2 is FVKESK. The CDR3 reads CASSQGRSSYEQYF. The CDR3 region has the DNA TGTGCCAGCAGCCAAGGTAGGAGCTCCTACGAGCAGTACTTC. Full variable domain (remainder filled in from reference TRBV14 and TRBJ2-7): EAGVTQFPSHSVIEKGQTVTLRCDPISGHDNLYWYRRVMGKEIKFLLHFVKESKQDESGMPNNRFLAERTGGTYSTLKVQPAELEDSGVYFCASSQGRSSYEQYFGPGTRLTVT.

The chain carries TRBV6-1 and TRBJ1-5; 9 nucleotides match TRBD1. The CDR3 runs 14 residues. After removal of 7 bases from V and 5 bases from J, the junction contained 6 bases not matched to a gene. Germline V gene data show CDR1 as MNHNS and CDR2 as SASEGT. The CDR3 here is CASNLGQGHQPQHF. The DNA for the CDR3 is TGTGCCAGCAATTTGGGACAGGGTCATCAGCCCCAGCATTTT.

The chain links TRBV27 to TRBJ2-7, with TRBD1 matching over 9 bases. Losses at the gene ends were 5 bases for V and 3 bases for J; bases not matched to a gene: 2. The CDR3 has 13 amino acids. Looked up from germline, CDR1 is MNHEY and CDR2 is SMNVEV (reference sequence). The CDR3 region has the DNA TGTGCCAGCAGTGGACAGGGGCGCTACGAGCAGTACTTC. Translating it yields CASSGQGRYEQYF.